This record looks at one T cell receptor (beta chain) sequence and its context. The target antigen is unknown. RNA isolated from unsorted whole blood supplied the blood RNA, with germline DNA also extracted. Chronic HBV infection, untreated so far, was present in the patients. This sample was taken from a study of tumor-infiltrating lymphocytes in primary liver carcinoma. Study in general: The tumors ranged from 4.2 to 10 cm across and fell within stage T1-T3 N0M0. Samples gave roughly 3.5 to 7.5 million productive TCRbeta reads, similar across tissue types. Broader study findings: Blood fell significantly below tumors in its top-250-clone fraction (p = 0.039).

Priming with a constant-region primer yielded TCR beta cDNA from 500 ng total RNA. Employing slightly modified ARM-PCR, three nested multiplex PCR rounds were run, and these gave rise to the TCR beta libraries. PCR rounds one and two used TRBV1-TRBV30 forward primers with a C-beta reverse primer for 10 cycles each. TCRdb re-called the multiplex PCR reads with MiXCR, one entry per CDR3 protein. The sample lists 150,000 to 200,000 distinct CDR3 sequences, 50% to 75% occurring once. Germline V lookup: CDR1 SEHNR, CDR2 FQNEAQ (reference sequence). The V end was cut by 10 bases, the J end by 13 bases, with 23 bases between. This CDR3 has 14 residues.

The sequencing sample was made of peripheral blood. The gene calls are TRBV7-9 and TRBJ2-6; D may correspond to TRBD1 or TRBD2 (6 bases each). The TCR originated in a man aged 40-50 years with primary liver carcinoma and hepatitis B virus infection. The CDR3 here is CANTYGGPDEVLTF. For the CDR3, the DNA is TGTGCCAACACCTACGGGGGCCCCGACGAGGTCCTGACTTTC.